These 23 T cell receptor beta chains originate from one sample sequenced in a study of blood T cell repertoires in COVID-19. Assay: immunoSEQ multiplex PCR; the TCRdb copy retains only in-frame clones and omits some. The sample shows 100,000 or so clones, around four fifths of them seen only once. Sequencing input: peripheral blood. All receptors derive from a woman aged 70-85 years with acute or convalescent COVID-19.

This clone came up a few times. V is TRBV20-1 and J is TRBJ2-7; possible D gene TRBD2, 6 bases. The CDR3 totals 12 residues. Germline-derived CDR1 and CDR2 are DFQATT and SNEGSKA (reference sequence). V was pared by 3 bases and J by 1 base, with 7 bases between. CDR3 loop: CSASRGSYEQYF. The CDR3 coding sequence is TGCAGTGCTAGTCGGGGGTCCTACGAGCAGTACTTC.

Written as DNA, the CDR3 is TGCAGCTTAACCCCCGGGGGGGGACGAGAGACCCAGTACTTC. Translating it yields CSLTPGGGRETQYF. V and J are TRBV29-1 and TRBJ2-5; 8 bases align to TRBD2. The CDR3 spans 14 residues. Unmatched junction bases numbered 12, after V lost 8 bases and J lost 4 bases. The V gene's germline CDR1 is SQVTM and CDR2 ANQGSEA.

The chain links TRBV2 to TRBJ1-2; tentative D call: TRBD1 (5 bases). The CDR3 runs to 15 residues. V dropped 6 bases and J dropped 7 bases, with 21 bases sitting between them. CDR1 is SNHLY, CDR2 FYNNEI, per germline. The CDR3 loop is CASRAHPQGLGGYTF. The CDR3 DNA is TGTGCCAGCAGAGCCCACCCCCAGGGTCTAGGTGGCTACACCTTC.

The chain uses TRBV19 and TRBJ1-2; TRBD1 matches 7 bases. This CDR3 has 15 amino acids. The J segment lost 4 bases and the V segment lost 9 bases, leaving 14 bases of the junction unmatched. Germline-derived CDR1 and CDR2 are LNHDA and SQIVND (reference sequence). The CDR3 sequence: CASAQRDRAGYGYTF. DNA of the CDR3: TGTGCCAGCGCTCAGCGCGACAGGGCGGGCTATGGCTACACCTTC.

The CDR3 DNA is TGTGCCAGCAGGCGGGATTCAGGGTGGGATACGCAGTATTTT. Translated, it gives CASRRDSGWDTQYF. This sequence joins TRBV7-2 and TRBJ2-3; TRBD2 is a possible D gene (6 bases). V shed 6 bases and J shed 6 bases, with 16 bases lying between them. The CDR3 is made up of 14 amino acids. CDR1 SGHTA and CDR2 FQGNSA come from the germline V gene. The full variable domain, in which reference TRBV7-2 and TRBJ2-3 provide the parts outside the CDR3, is GAGVSQSPSNKVTEKGKDVELRCDPISGHTALYWYRQSLGQGLEFLIYFQGNSAPDKSGLPSDRFSAERTGGSVSTLTIQRTQQEDSAVYLCASRRDSGWDTQYFGPGTRLTVL.

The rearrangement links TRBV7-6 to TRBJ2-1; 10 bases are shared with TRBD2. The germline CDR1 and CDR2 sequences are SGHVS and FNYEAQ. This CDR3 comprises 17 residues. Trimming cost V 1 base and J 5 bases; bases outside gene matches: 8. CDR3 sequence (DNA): TGTGCCAGCAGCTTAGTTCCCGCTAGCGGGGGTAACAATGAGCAGTTCTTC. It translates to CASSLVPASGGNNEQFF.

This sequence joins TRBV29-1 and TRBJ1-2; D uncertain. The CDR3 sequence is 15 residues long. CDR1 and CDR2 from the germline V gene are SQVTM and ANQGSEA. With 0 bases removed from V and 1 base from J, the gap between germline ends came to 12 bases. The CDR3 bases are TGCAGCGTTGAAGATCGAAGGGAGTTTAACTATGGCTACACCTTC. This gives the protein CSVEDRREFNYGYTF.

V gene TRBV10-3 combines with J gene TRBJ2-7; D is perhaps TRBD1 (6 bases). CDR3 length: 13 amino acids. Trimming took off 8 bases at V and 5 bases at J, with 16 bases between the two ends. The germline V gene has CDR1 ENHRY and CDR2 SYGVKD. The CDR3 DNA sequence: TGTGCCATCGCCGAAAGGGGGAAGCACGAGCAGTACTTC. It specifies CAIAERGKHEQYF.

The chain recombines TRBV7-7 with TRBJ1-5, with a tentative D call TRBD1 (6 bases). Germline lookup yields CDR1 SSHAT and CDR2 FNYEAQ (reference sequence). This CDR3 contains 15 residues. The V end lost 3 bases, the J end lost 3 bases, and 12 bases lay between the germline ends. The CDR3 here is CASSFWDKPNQPQHF. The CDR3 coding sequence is TGTGCCAGCAGCTTTTGGGACAAGCCCAATCAGCCCCAGCATTTT.

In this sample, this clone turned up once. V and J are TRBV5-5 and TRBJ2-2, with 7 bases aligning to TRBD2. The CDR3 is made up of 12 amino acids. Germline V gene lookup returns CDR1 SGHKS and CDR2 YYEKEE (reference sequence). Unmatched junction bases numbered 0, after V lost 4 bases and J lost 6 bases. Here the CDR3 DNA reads TGTGCCAGCAGCGGGGGGGCCGGGGAGCTGTTTTTT. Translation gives CASSGGAGELFF.

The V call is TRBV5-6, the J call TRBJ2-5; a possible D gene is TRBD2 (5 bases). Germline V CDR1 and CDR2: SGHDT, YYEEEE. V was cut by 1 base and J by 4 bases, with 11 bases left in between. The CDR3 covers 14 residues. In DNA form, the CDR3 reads TGTGCCAGCAGCTTGTCGGAGCGGACAGAGACCCAGTACTTC. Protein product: CASSLSERTETQYF.

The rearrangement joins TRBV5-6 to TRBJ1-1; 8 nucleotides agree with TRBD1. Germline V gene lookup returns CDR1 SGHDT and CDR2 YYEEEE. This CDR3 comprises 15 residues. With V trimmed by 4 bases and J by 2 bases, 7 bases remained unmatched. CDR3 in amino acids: CASSHITGGNTEAFF. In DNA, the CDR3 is TGTGCCAGCAGCCATATTACAGGGGGAAACACTGAAGCTTTCTTT.

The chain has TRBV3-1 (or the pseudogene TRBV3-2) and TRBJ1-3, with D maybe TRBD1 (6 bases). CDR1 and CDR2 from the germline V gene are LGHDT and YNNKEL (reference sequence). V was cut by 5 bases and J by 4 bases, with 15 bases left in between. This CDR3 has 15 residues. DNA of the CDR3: TGTGCCAGCAGCGCAAAGCGGGGGGCCGGAAACACCATATATTTT. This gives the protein CASSAKRGAGNTIYF.

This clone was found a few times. CDR3 in amino acids: CAWSGQGARQPQHF. In nucleotides, the CDR3 is TGTGCCTGGAGTGGCCAGGGGGCGAGGCAGCCCCAGCATTTT. The rearrangement links TRBV30 to TRBJ1-5; 8 bases fit TRBD1. V lost 1 base to trimming and J lost 7 bases; unmatched junction nucleotides: 6. This CDR3 has 14 residues. Per the germline V gene, CDR1 is GTSNPN and CDR2 is SVGIG (reference sequence).

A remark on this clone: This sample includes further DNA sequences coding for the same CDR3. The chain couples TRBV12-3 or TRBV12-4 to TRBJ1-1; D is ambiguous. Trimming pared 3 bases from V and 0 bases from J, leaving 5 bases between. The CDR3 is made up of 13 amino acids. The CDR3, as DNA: TGTGCCAGCAGTTTCAGGTTGAACACTGAAGCTTTCTTT. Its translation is CASSFRLNTEAFF.

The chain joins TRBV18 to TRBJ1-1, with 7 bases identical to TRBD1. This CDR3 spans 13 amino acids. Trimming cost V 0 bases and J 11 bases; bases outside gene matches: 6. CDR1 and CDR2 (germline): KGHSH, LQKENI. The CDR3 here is CASSPPLGTEAFF. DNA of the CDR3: TGTGCCAGCTCACCACCCTTGGGGACAGAGGCTTTCTTT.

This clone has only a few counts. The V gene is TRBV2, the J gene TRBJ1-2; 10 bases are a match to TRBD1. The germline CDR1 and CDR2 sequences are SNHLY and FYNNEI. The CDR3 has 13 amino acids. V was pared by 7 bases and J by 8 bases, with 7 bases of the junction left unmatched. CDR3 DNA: TGTGCCAGCACCCGACAGGGGGCAGGCGGCTACACCTTC. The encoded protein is CASTRQGAGGYTF.

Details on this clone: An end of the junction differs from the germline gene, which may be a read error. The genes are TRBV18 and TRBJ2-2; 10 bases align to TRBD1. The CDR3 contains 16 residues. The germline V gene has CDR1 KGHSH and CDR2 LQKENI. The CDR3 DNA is TGTGCCAGCTCAACACCGGGACAGGGGTTCACCGGGGAGCTGTTTTTT. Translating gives CASSTPGQGFTGELFF.

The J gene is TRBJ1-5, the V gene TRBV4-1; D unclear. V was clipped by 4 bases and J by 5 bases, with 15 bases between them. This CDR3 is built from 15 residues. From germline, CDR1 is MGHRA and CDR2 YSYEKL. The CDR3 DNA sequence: TGCGCCAGCAGCCTATCAGAGGACGGGGATCAGCCCCAGCATTTT. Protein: CASSLSEDGDQPQHF.

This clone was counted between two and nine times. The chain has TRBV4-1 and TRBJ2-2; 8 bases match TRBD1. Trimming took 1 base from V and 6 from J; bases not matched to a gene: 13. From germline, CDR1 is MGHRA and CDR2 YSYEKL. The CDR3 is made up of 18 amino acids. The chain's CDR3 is CASSQGQGIIAGAGELFF. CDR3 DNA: TGCGCCAGCAGCCAAGGACAGGGGATTATCGCCGGGGCCGGGGAGCTGTTTTTT.

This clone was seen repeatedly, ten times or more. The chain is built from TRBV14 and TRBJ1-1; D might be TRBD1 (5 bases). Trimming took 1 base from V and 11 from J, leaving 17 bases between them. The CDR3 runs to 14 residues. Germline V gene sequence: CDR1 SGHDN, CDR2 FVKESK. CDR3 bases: TGTGCCAGCAGCCAAGTGGCGGGGACCATGGACGCTTTCTTT. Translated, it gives CASSQVAGTMDAFF.

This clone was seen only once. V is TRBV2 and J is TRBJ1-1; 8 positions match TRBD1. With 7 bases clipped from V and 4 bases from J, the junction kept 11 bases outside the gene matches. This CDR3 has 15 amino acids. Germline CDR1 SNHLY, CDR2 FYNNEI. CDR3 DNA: TGTGCCAGCATGATCGGGACAGGCGGAGGCACTGAAGCTTTCTTT. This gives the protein CASMIGTGGGTEAFF.

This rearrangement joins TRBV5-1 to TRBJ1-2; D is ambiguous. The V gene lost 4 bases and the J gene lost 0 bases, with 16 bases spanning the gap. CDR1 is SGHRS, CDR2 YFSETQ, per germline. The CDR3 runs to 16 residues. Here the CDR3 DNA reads TGCGCCAGCAGCCCAAAGGGAGGGCCCACTAACTATGGCTACACCTTC. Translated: CASSPKGGPTNYGYTF.